The TCR beta chain described here comes from a study of T cells after yellow fever vaccination. Trimming cost V 3 bases and J 2 bases, with 14 bases left between them. This CDR3 is built from 15 residues. The germline CDR1 and CDR2 sequences are DFQATT and SNEGSKA (reference sequence). One entry per CDR3 protein results from TCRdb running MiXCR on the 5' RACE reads. The sample has about 500,000 distinct CDR3 sequences; about a sixth are singletons. This receptor was identified in a man between 18 and 29 years old who received the YFV17D yellow fever vaccine. Source: PBMCs, taken 5 days after the first yellow fever vaccination. The rearrangement links TRBV20-1 to TRBJ1-5; D may be TRBD1 (6 bases). The CDR3 DNA is TGCAGTGCTAGGGATCCACAGGGTCGCAATCAGCCCCAGCATTTT. Protein: CSARDPQGRNQPQHF.